This TCR beta chain was identified in a study of cytomegalovirus exposure and HLA in healthy donors. Study observations and caveats: It was shown in a later analysis that HLA-associated TCR beta chains were more clonally expanded than other, equally common chains.

With V trimmed by 4 bases and J by 2 bases, 4 bases remained unmatched. This CDR3 spans 16 amino acids. Germline CDR1 and CDR2: SGDLS and YYNGEE. On this clone itself: Its specificity is not known.

The PCR used 60 Vbeta and 13 Jbeta primers. Some clones are missing from TCRdb's copy, which holds only in-frame ones; the method was immunoSEQ multiplex PCR. The sample has about 150,000 clones; 55% to 70% are singletons. The rearrangement links TRBV9 to TRBJ2-3; 13 nucleotides match TRBD2. The sequencing input was PBMCs. The sequence came from a woman in her thirties in good health and CMV-seropositive. The CDR3 bases are TGTGCCAGCAGCTCAGGGACTAGCGGGAACACAGATACGCAGTATTTT. It encodes CASSSGTSGNTDTQYF.